This TCR beta chain comes out of a study of shared clonotypes between healthy human individuals. The germline gives CDR1 SNHLY, CDR2 FYNNEI. The CDR3 totals 16 residues. V was clipped by 6 bases and J by 1 base, with 17 bases between them. TCRdb's copy holds only in-frame clones and misses some; the assay was immunoSEQ multiplex PCR. The table has 950,000 to 1,100,000 clones, 65% to 75% seen once; the top ten hold nearly 1.5%. In its sample, this clone was seen a few times. The chain uses TRBV2 and TRBJ2-3, with D possibly matching TRBD2 (6 bases). Material: memory CD4+ T cells sorted from blood. Described subset: CD45RA-negative fraction. The source is a man between 18 and 29 years old in good health. CDR3 protein: CASRRDAKAGTDTQYF. The CDR3 DNA sequence: TGTGCCAGCAGGCGGGACGCAAAGGCAGGCACAGATACGCAGTATTTT.